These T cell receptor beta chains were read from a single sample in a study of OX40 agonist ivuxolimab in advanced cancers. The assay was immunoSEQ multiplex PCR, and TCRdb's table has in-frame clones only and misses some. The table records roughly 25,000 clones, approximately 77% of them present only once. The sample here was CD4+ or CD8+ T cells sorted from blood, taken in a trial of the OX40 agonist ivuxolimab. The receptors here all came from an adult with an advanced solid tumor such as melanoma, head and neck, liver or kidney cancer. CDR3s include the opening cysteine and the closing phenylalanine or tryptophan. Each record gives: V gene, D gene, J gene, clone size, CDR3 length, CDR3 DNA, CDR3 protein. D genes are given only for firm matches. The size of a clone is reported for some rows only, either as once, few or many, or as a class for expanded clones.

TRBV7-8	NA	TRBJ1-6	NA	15	TGTGCCAGCAGCTTTCGGGTATCCTATAATTCACCCCTCCACTTT	CASSFRVSYNSPLHF
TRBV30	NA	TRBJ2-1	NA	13	TGTGCCTGGACCGTACGGGGGTACAATGAGCAGTTCTTC	CAWTVRGYNEQFF
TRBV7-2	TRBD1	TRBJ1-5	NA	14	TGTGCCAGCAGCCAAGGGACAGGGCTTCAGCCCCAGCATTTT	CASSQGTGLQPQHF
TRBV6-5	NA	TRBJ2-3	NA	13	TGTGCCAGCACCCCCTCGAGAACAGATACGCAGTATTTT	CASTPSRTDTQYF
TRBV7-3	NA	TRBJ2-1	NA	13	TGTGCCAGCAGCCCATACGGGACTGGGGATTTGGTCTTC	CASSPYGTGDLVF
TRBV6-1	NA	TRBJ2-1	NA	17	TGTGCCAGCAGTGAAAGGGTGCGGACGGACTCCTACAATGAGCAGTTCTTC	CASSERVRTDSYNEQFF
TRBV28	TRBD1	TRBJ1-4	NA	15	TGTGCCAGCAGTTTAAGGTCAGGGGGAGGTGAAAAACTGTTTTTT	CASSLRSGGGEKLFF
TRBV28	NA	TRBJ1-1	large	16	TGTGCCAGCAGTGCCGCAACAGGGAAGATGAACACTGAAGCTTTCTTT	CASSAATGKMNTEAFF
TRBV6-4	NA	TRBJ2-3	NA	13	TGTGCCAGCAGTCCTGGGCCCGCAGATACGCAGTATTTT	CASSPGPADTQYF
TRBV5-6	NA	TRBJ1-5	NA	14	TGTGCCAGCAGCTCGATGGACGGGAATCAGCCCCAGCATTTT	CASSSMDGNQPQHF
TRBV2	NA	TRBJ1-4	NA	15	TGTGCCAGCAGTGAATTCGGGCAGTTTAATGAAAAACTGTTTTTT	CASSEFGQFNEKLFF
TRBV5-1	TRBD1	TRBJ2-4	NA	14	TGCGCCAGCAGCGCGGGTGGGGGGACAGGGATGTATCACTTC	CASSAGGGTGMYHF
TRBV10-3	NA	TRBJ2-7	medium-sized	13	TGTGCCATCAGTGAGTCCGGAACAGGGAAGCAGTACTTC	CAISESGTGKQYF
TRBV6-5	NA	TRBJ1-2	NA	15	TGTGCCAGCAGTAGCCGCTGGCAGGGTGGGGGCGGCTACACCTTC	CASSSRWQGGGGYTF
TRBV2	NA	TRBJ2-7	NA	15	TGTGCCAGCAGTGGAGTCTCATTCGGCTCCTACGAGCAGTACTTC	CASSGVSFGSYEQYF
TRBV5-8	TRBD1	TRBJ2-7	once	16	TGTGCCAGCAGCTTCTTCAGGGGGCCAAATTCCTACGAGCAGTACTTC	CASSFFRGPNSYEQYF
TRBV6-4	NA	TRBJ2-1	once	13	TGTGCCAGCAGTCCCGGGCGCGATAATGAGCAGTTCTTC	CASSPGRDNEQFF
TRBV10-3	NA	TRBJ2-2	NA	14	TGTGCCATCAGCCCCGGGACCTACACCGGGGAGCTGTTTTTT	CAISPGTYTGELFF
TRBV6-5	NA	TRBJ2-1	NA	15	TGTGCCAGCAGTTACTACGGGACAAGCAACAATGAGCAGTTCTTC	CASSYYGTSNNEQFF
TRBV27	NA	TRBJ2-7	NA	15	TGTGCCAGCAGTTTATCTCTGCGGGGTTCCTACGAGCAGTACTTC	CASSLSLRGSYEQYF
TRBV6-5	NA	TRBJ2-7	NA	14	TGTGCCAGCAGGTGGGACCACGGAACGTCCGAGCAGTACTTC	CASRWDHGTSEQYF
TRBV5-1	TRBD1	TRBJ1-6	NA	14	TGCGCCAGCAGCTTTACAGGGGAGAAGTCACCCCTCCACTTT	CASSFTGEKSPLHF
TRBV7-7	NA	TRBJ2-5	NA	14	TGTGCTAGCAGCTTAGAGGGATCGGTGGAGGCCCAGTACTTC	CASSLEGSVEAQYF
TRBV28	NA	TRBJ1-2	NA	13	TGTGCCAGCAGCGCCCCGGACATCTATGGCTACACCTTC	CASSAPDIYGYTF
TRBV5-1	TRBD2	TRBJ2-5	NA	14	TGCGCCAGCAGGCCAGGACTAGCGGGGGAGACCCAGTACTTC	CASRPGLAGETQYF
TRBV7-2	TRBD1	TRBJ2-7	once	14	TGTGCCAGCAGCTCTACCGGGACAGGGTACGAGCAGTACTTC	CASSSTGTGYEQYF
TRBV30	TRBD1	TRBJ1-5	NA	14	TGTGCCTGGAGCCGAACAGGGGGCAATCAGCCCCAGCATTTT	CAWSRTGGNQPQHF
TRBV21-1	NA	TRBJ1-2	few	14	TGTGCCAGCAGCAGTGGACAGGGCGGCTATGGCTACACCTTC	CASSSGQGGYGYTF
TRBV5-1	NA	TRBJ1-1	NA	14	TGCGCCAGCAGCTTAGGCATCGAGGGCGGAGGAGCTTTCTTT	CASSLGIEGGGAFF
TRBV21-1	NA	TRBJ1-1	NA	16	TGTGCCAGCAGCAGCACAGGGGTTTTAAGGAACACTGAAGCTTTCTTT	CASSSTGVLRNTEAFF
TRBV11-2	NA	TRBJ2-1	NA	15	TGTGCCAGCAGCTTCCTAGCCGGGGGTGGCGATGAGCAGTTCTTC	CASSFLAGGGDEQFF
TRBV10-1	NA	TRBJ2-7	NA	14	TGCGCCAGCAGTTCCGGGACGGACTCCTACGAGCAGTACTTC	CASSSGTDSYEQYF
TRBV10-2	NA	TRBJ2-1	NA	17	TGCGCCAGCTACGGAACTACTGATACACGTTCCTACAATGAGCAGTTCTTC	CASYGTTDTRSYNEQFF
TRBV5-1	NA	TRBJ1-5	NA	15	TGCGCCAGCAGCTTGCTAGGCAGGGGCAATCAGCCCCAGCATTTT	CASSLLGRGNQPQHF
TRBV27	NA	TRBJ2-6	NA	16	TGTGCCAGCATGGAACGTACCCTCTCTGGGGCCAACGTCCTGACTTTC	CASMERTLSGANVLTF
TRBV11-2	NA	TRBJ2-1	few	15	TGTGCCAGCAGCTTCTGGGGGGAGGACTACAATGAGCAGTTCTTC	CASSFWGEDYNEQFF
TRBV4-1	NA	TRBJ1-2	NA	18	TGCGCCAGCAGCCAAGATTCGCGGGGGCGAGACCCTCTCTATGGCTACACCTTC	CASSQDSRGRDPLYGYTF
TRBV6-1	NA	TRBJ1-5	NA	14	TGTGCCAGCAGTGATAAGGAGGGGTATCAGCCCCAGCATTTT	CASSDKEGYQPQHF
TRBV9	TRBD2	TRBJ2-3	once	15	TGTGCCAGCAGCCCCTGGACTAGCGGCACAGATACGCAGTATTTT	CASSPWTSGTDTQYF
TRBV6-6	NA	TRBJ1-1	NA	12	TGTGCCAGCAAGGGGGTAGGCACTGAAGCTTTCTTT	CASKGVGTEAFF
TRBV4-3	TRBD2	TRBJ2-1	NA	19	TGCGCCAGCAGCCAAGACCCTCCCCTCACTAGCGGGGCGTACAATGAGCAGTTCTTC	CASSQDPPLTSGAYNEQFF
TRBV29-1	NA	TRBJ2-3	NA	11	TGCAGCGTTGGCGTTCAGGGTACGCAGTATTTT	CSVGVQGTQYF
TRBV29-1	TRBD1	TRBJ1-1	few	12	TGCAGCACAATCAGGGGGCGGACTGAAGCTTTCTTT	CSTIRGRTEAFF
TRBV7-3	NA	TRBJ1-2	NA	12	TGTGCCAGCAGCTCCAACAGGGCACCTATCACCTTC	CASSSNRAPITF
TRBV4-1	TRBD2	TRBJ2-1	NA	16	TGCGCCAGCAGCCAAGAGCAGCGGGGGGCCTACAATGAGCAGTTCTTC	CASSQEQRGAYNEQFF
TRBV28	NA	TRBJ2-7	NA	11	TGTGCCACCCTCTACTCCTACGAGCAGTACTTC	CATLYSYEQYF
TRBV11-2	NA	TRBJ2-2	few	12	TGTGCCAGCAGCTCCAACACCGGGGAGCTGTTTTTT	CASSSNTGELFF
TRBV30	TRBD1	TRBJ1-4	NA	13	TGTGCCTGGAGTGAGGGGACAGATGAAAAACTGTTTTTT	CAWSEGTDEKLFF
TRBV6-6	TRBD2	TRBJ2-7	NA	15	TGTGCCAGCAGTTCGGGACTAGCGGGCTCCTACGAGCAGTACTTC	CASSSGLAGSYEQYF
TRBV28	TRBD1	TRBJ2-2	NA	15	TGTGCCAGCAATGAATGGGGGACAGGGACCGGGGAGCTGTTTTTT	CASNEWGTGTGELFF
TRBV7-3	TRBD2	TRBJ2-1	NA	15	TGTGCCAGCAGCTTAAGCGGGAGCGACTACAATGAGCAGTTCTTC	CASSLSGSDYNEQFF
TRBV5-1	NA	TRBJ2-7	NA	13	TGCGCCAGCAGCTTGGTCCCATCAGGGGAGCAGTACTTC	CASSLVPSGEQYF
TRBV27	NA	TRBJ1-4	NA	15	TGTGCCAGCAGTGAGTACGGGACGGGGAATGAAAAACTGTTTTTT	CASSEYGTGNEKLFF
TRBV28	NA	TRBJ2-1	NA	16	TGTGCCAGCAGTACTATGGACTTCTACTCCTACAATGAGCAGTTCTTC	CASSTMDFYSYNEQFF
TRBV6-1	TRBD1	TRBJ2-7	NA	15	TGTGCCAGCAGTGGGGGACAGGGCCTCTCCTACGAGCAGTACTTC	CASSGGQGLSYEQYF
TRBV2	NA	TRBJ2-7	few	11	TGTGCCAGCAGTGTACTCTACGAGCAGTACTTC	CASSVLYEQYF
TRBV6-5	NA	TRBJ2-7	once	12	TGTGCCAGCAGCTCACAGACCTACGAGCAGTACTTC	CASSSQTYEQYF
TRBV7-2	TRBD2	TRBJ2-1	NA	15	TGTGCCAGCAGCCCTAGCGGGAGGGGTAGCAATGAGCAGTTCTTC	CASSPSGRGSNEQFF
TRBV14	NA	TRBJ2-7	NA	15	TGTGCCAGCAGCCACTCCCAAGACAGAAAACGCGAGCAGTACTTC	CASSHSQDRKREQYF
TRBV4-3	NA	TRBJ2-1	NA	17	TGCGCCAGCAGCCAATCCTTTGGGGGGACCTCCTACAATGAGCAGTTCTTC	CASSQSFGGTSYNEQFF